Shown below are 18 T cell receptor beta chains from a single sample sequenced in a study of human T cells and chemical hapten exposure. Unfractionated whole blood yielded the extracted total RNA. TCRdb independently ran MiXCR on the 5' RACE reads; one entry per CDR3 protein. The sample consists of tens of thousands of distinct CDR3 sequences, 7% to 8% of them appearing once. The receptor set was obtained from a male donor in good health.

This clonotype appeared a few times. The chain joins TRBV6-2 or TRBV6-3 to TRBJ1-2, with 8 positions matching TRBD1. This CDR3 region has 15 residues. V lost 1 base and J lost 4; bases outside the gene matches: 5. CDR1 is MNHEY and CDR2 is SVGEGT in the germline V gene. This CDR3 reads CASSYFQGAAYGYTF. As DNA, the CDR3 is TGTGCCAGCAGTTACTTTCAGGGGGCCGCCTATGGCTACACCTTC.

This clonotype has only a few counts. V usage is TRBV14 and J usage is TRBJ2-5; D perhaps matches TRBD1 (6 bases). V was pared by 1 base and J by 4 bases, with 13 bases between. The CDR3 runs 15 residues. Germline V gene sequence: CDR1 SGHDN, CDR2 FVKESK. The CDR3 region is CASSQGQAVRETQYF. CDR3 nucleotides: TGTGCCAGCAGCCAAGGACAGGCGGTTCGAGAGACCCAGTACTTC.

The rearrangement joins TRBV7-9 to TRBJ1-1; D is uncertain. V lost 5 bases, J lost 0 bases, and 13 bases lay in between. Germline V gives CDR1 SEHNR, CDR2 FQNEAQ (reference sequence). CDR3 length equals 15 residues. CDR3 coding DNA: TGTGCCAGCAGCCACGGCACACAGCTGAACACTGAAGCTTTCTTT. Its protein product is CASSHGTQLNTEAFF.

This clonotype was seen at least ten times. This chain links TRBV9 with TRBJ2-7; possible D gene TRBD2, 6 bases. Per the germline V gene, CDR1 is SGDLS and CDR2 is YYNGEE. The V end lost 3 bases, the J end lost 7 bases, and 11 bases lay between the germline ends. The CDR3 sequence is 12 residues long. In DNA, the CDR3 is TGTGCCAGCAGCGCGAGCGGGCAAGAGCAGTACTTC. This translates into CASSASGQEQYF.

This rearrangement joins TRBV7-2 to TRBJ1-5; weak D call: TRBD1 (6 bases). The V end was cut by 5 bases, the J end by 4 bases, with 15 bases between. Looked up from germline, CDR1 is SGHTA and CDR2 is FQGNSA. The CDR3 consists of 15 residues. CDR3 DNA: TGTGCCAGCAGCCTAGGCAGGGGTCGTAATCAGCCCCAGCATTTT. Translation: CASSLGRGRNQPQHF.

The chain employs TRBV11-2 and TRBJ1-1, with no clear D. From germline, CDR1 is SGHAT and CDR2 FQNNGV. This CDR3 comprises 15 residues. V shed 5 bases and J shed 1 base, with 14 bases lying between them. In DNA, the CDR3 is TGTGCCAGCAGCCCAGACTCACGGCCGAACACTGAAGCTTTCTTT. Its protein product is CASSPDSRPNTEAFF. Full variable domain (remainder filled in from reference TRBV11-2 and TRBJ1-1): EAGVAQSPRYKIIEKRQSVAFWCNPISGHATLYWYQQILGQGPKLLIQFQNNGVVDDSQLPKDRFSAERLKGVDSTLKIQPAKLEDSAVYLCASSPDSRPNTEAFFGQGTRLTVV.

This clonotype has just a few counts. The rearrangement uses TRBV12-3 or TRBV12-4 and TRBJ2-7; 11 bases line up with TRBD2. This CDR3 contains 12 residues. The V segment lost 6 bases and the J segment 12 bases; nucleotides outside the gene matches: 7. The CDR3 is CASSRTSGSMYF. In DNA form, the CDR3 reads TGTGCCAGCAGCCGAACTAGCGGGAGCATGTACTTC.

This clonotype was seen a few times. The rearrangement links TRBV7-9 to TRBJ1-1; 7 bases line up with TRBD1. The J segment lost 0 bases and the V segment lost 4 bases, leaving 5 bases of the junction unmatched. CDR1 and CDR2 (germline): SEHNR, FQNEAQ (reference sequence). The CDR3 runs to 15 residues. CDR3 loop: CASSWPGQMNTEAFF. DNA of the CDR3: TGTGCCAGCAGCTGGCCGGGACAGATGAACACTGAAGCTTTCTTT.

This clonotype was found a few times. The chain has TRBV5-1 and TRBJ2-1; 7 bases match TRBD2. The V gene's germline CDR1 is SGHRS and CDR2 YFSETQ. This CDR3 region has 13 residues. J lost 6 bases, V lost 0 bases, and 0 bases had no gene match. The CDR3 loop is CASSLGEGNEQFF. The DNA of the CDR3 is TGCGCCAGCAGCTTGGGGGAGGGCAATGAGCAGTTCTTC. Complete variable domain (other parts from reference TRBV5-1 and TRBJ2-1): KAGVTQTPRYLIKTRGQQVTLSCSPISGHRSVSWYQQTPGQGLQFLFEYFSETQRNKGNFPGRFSGRQFSNSRSEMNVSTLELGDSALYLCASSLGEGNEQFFGPGTRLTVL.

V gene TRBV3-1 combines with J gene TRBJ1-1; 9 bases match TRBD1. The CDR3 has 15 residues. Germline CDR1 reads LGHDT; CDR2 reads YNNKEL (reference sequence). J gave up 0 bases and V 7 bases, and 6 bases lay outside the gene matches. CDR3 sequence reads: CASTPGTGMNTEAFF. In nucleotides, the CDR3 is TGTGCCAGCACCCCCGGGACAGGGATGAACACTGAAGCTTTCTTT.

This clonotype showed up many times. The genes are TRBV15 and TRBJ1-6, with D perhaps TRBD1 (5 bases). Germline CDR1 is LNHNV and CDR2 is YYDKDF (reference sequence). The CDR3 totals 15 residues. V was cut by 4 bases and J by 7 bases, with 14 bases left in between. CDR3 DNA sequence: TGTGCCACCAGCATTTTGAGGGGCCGGAATTCACCCCTCCACTTT. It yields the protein CATSILRGRNSPLHF.

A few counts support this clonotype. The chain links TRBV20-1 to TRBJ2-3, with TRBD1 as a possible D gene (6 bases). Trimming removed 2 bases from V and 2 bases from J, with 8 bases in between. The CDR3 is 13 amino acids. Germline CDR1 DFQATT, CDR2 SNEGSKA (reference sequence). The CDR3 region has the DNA TGCAGTGCTAGATGGGGGCTCACAGATACGCAGTATTTT. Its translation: CSARWGLTDTQYF.

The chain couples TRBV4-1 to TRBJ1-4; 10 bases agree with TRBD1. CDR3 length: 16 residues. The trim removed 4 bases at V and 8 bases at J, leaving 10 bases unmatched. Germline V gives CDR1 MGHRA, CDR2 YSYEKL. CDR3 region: CASSLSPGQGYEKLFF. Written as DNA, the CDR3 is TGCGCCAGCAGCCTCTCTCCGGGACAGGGGTACGAAAAACTGTTTTTT.

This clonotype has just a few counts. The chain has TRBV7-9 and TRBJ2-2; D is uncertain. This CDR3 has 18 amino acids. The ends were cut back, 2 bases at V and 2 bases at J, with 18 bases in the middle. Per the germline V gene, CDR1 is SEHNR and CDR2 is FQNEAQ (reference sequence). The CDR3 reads CASSLWMGISLNTGELFF. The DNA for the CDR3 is TGTGCCAGCAGCTTATGGATGGGGATTAGCTTAAACACCGGGGAGCTGTTTTTT.

The CDR3 is CASSWAPMGAANQPQHF. In DNA form, the CDR3 reads TGTGCCAGCAGTTGGGCCCCGATGGGGGCGGCGAATCAGCCCCAGCATTTT. This chain joins TRBV6-2 or TRBV6-3 and TRBJ1-5, with D possibly matching TRBD1 (6 bases). Germline assignment: CDR1 MNHEY and CDR2 SVGEGT. The CDR3 runs to 17 residues. Trimming cost V 4 bases and J 4 bases, with 20 bases left between them.

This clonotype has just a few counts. CDR3 in amino acids: CASSPDRATNEKLFF. CDR3 coding DNA: TGCGCCAGCAGCCCCGACAGAGCAACTAATGAAAAACTGTTTTTT. The chain has TRBV5-1 and TRBJ1-4; tentative D call: TRBD1 (5 bases). This CDR3 is built from 15 residues. V lost 4 bases, J lost 0 bases, and 10 bases lay in between. Germline assignment: CDR1 SGHRS and CDR2 YFSETQ.

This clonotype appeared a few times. The CDR3 reads CASSVTGGTEAFF. CDR3 nucleotides: TGTGCCAGCAGCGTGACAGGGGGCACTGAAGCTTTCTTT. V and J are TRBV5-5 and TRBJ1-1, with 9 nucleotides matching TRBD1. CDR3 length equals 13 residues. V was pared by 4 bases and J by 4 bases, with 2 bases of the junction left unmatched. CDR1 and CDR2 (germline): SGHKS, YYEKEE (reference sequence).

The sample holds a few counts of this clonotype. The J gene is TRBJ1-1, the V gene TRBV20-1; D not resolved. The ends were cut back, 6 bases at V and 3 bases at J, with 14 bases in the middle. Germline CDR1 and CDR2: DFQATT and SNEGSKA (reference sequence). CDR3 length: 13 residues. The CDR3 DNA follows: TGCAGTGCCAAGAGAGGTAGGGACACTGAAGCTTTCTTT. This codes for CSAKRGRDTEAFF.